The rows below give T cell receptor beta chains drawn from one sample of a study of T cells in Graves' hyperthyroidism and ophthalmopathy. Via MiXCR, TCRdb re-called the multiplex PCR reads, giving one row per CDR3 protein. There are more than 450,000 distinct CDR3 sequences in the sample; 15% to 20% occur only once, and about 45% lies in the top ten. Sequenced material: blood. These receptors all come from a man aged 40-49 years with Graves' ophthalmopathy. CDR3s include the opening cysteine and the closing phenylalanine or tryptophan. A D gene is named only where the DNA matches it firmly. Expanded clones are given a class, and other clones once, few, many or no size at all.

TRBD1,TRBV27,TRBJ2-1,many,CASSYDRGDEQFF,TGTGCCAGCAGCTACGACAGGGGCGATGAGCAGTTCTTC
TRBD1,TRBV2,TRBJ1-5,many,CASSENGQGASNQPQHF,TGTGCCAGCAGTGAAAACGGGCAGGGGGCGAGCAATCAGCCCCAGCATTTT
TRBD2,TRBV5-1,TRBJ2-5,many,CASSLGWTSEKETQYF,TGCGCCAGCAGCTTGGGGTGGACTAGCGAAAAAGAGACCCAGTACTTC
-,TRBV5-1,TRBJ2-5,few,CASSLDRVRYF,TGCGCCAGCAGCTTGGACAGGGTTCGGTACTTC
TRBD2,TRBV18,TRBJ2-3,few,CASSLLRTSGGALDTQYF,TGTGCCAGCTCACTTCTTCGGACTAGCGGGGGGGCGTTGGATACGCAGTATTTT
-,TRBV28,TRBJ2-1,few,CASRVPRELGNGQFF,TGTGCCAGCAGAGTGCCCAGGGAGCTCGGGAATGGGCAGTTCTTC
TRBD2,TRBV7-9,TRBJ2-7,few,CASSLISGDLYEQYF,TGTGCCAGCAGCTTAATAAGCGGGGACCTCTACGAGCAGTACTTC
-,TRBV19,TRBJ1-1,-,CASRRPGGAYTEAFF,TGTGCCAGTAGACGCCCAGGAGGGGCGTACACTGAAGCTTTCTTT
-,TRBV18,TRBJ1-1,many,CASSPQGWWDTEAFF,TGTGCCAGCTCACCCCAGGGTTGGTGGGACACTGAAGCTTTCTTT
TRBD2,TRBV7-2,TRBJ2-7,-,CASSWGLADYEQYF,TGTGCCAGCAGCTGGGGACTAGCGGACTACGAGCAGTACTTC
-,TRBV27,TRBJ2-2,-,CASSTRDTGELFF,TGTGCCAGCAGCACCCGGGACACCGGGGAGCTGTTTTTT
-,TRBV27,TRBJ1-2,once,CASSRGNQPRCGYTF,TGTGCCAGCAGTCGTGGGAATCAACCACGGTGTGGCTACACCTTC
-,TRBV4-1,TRBJ1-5,few,CASSQEFKTNQPQHF,TGCGCCAGCAGCCAAGAATTTAAGACTAATCAGCCCCAGCATTTT
-,TRBV11-1,TRBJ2-7,many,CASSWDSGEQYF,TGTGCCAGCAGTTGGGACTCCGGCGAGCAGTACTTC
-,TRBV20-1,TRBJ2-1,many,CSASAYGDSHSYNEQFF,TGCAGTGCTAGCGCTTACGGGGACTCCCACTCCTACAATGAGCAGTTCTTC
-,TRBV20-1,TRBJ2-3,few,CSASGRSTNTQYF,TGCAGTGCTAGCGGGCGATCCACCAATACGCAGTATTTT
-,TRBV20-1,TRBJ1-1,few,CSARMVSGNTEAFF,TGCAGTGCTAGGATGGTTTCGGGGAACACTGAAGCTTTCTTT
-,TRBV5-5,TRBJ1-1,-,CASSLGPAPTEAFF,TGTGCCAGCAGCCTAGGACCGGCCCCCACCGAAGCTTTCTTT
-,TRBV5-1,TRBJ1-2,-,CAPGAGINYGYTF,TGCGCCCCTGGGGCAGGGATCAACTATGGCTACACCTTC
-,TRBV7-2,TRBJ1-1,once,CAGSQGQLSQAFF,TGTGCCGGCAGCCAAGGACAGCTAAGCCAAGCTTTCTTT
-,TRBV19,TRBJ1-5,few,CASSMGRGSNQPQHF,TGTGCCAGTAGTATGGGGAGGGGGAGCAATCAGCCCCAGCATTTT
TRBD2,TRBV30,TRBJ2-3,few,CAWRRSGGPRQGTRGDTQYF,TGTGCCTGGCGACGTAGCGGGGGCCCCCGGCAGGGGACTAGGGGGGATACGCAGTATTTT
-,TRBV14,TRBJ2-2,few,CASSQAGYTGELFF,TGTGCCAGCAGCCAAGCCGGGTACACCGGGGAGCTGTTTTTT
TRBD2,TRBV29-1,TRBJ2-1,-,CSVDLAGGSGDNEQFF,TGCAGCGTTGACCTAGCGGGAGGGTCTGGGGACAATGAGCAGTTCTTC
TRBD2,TRBV28,TRBJ2-7,many,CASSLGGLAGYEQYF,TGTGCCAGCAGTTTAGGGGGACTAGCGGGCTACGAGCAGTACTTC
-,TRBV10-3,TRBJ1-1,-,CAIRGTGNTEAFF,TGTGCCATCAGAGGAACAGGGAACACTGAAGCTTTCTTT
-,TRBV20-1,TRBJ1-1,few,CSAPRGSGREAFF,TGCAGTGCCCCTCGAGGGTCTGGGCGCGAAGCTTTCTTT
-,TRBV20-1,TRBJ2-2,few,CSAPVGGRTGELFF,TGCAGTGCCCCGGTGGGGGGAAGGACCGGGGAGCTGTTTTTT
-,TRBV27,TRBJ2-1,many,CASSLVEQGFRNEQFF,TGTGCCAGCAGTTTAGTAGAACAGGGATTTCGGAATGAGCAGTTCTTC
-,TRBV18,TRBJ2-1,-,CASSWDSAGGEQFF,TGTGCCAGCTCCTGGGACTCCGCCGGGGGTGAGCAGTTCTTC
-,TRBV7-8,TRBJ1-5,many,CASSLDHSQPQHF,TGTGCCAGCAGCTTAGATCACAGCCAGCCCCAGCATTTT
TRBD2,TRBV7-2,TRBJ2-5,-,CVSSLRGLAIAETQYF,TGTGTCAGCAGCTTAAGGGGACTAGCAATCGCAGAGACCCAGTACTTC
-,TRBV5-1,TRBJ2-7,many,CASRHRGDGSTYEQYF,TGCGCCAGCAGACATAGGGGAGACGGATCTACCTACGAGCAGTACTTC
-,TRBV7-2,TRBJ2-7,many,CASSLEAGADFYEQYF,TGTGCCAGCAGCTTAGAGGCAGGGGCTGACTTCTACGAGCAGTACTTC
TRBD1,TRBV19,TRBJ2-1,-,CASSIVRGHGNEQFF,TGTGCCAGTAGTATAGTGAGGGGGCATGGCAATGAGCAGTTCTTC
-,TRBV7-8,TRBJ1-5,few,CASSLGTGTGQPQHF,TGTGCCAGCAGCTTAGGTACAGGGACGGGGCAGCCCCAGCATTTT
TRBD2,TRBV5-5,TRBJ2-2,once,CASSLERAGGYTGELFF,TGTGCCAGCAGCTTGGAACGAGCGGGAGGGTACACCGGGGAGCTGTTTTTT
-,TRBV5-1,TRBJ1-1,many,CASSLTTGTTRHGTEAFF,TGCGCCAGCAGCCTTACCACCGGGACCACCAGGCATGGGACTGAAGCTTTCTTT
-,TRBV20-1,TRBJ1-1,few,CSALGHPGTEAFF,TGCAGTGCCTTGGGGCACCCTGGGACTGAAGCTTTCTTT
TRBD2,TRBV7-3,TRBJ2-3,many,CASSSGLETDTQYF,TGTGCCAGCAGCTCGGGACTAGAAACAGATACGCAGTATTTT
TRBD2,TRBV20-1,TRBJ2-7,many,CSTRLAASYEQYF,TGCAGTACTCGCCTAGCGGCATCTTACGAGCAGTACTTC
-,TRBV6-5,TRBJ1-4,many,CASSYSTAGKLFF,TGTGCCAGCAGTTACTCGACGGCGGGGAAACTGTTTTTT
-,TRBV30,TRBJ2-5,many,CAWSVLLGAGSGTQYF,TGTGCCTGGAGTGTACTGTTAGGGGCCGGGTCGGGGACCCAGTACTTC
TRBD2,TRBV20-1,TRBJ2-2,many,CSARDSGRANTGELFF,TGCAGTGCTAGAGATAGCGGGAGGGCGAACACCGGGGAGCTGTTTTTT
TRBD1,TRBV20-1,TRBJ1-2,many,CSGGTGTGNNGYTF,TGCAGCGGGGGGACCGGGACAGGGAACAATGGCTACACCTTC
TRBD1,TRBV5-1,TRBJ2-7,-,CASSARQGSEQYF,TGCGCCAGCAGCGCCCGACAGGGGAGCGAGCAGTACTTC
TRBD1,TRBV25-1,TRBJ1-6,few,CASSEYKRGDSHRSYNSPLHF,TGTGCCAGCAGTGAATATAAGAGGGGGGACAGCCACCGGTCCTATAATTCACCCCTCCACTTT
TRBD2,TRBV14,TRBJ2-1,-,CASSNVLAGAYNEQFF,TGTGCCAGCAGTAACGTTCTAGCGGGGGCCTACAATGAGCAGTTCTTC
TRBD1,TRBV20-1,TRBJ1-4,-,CSASKDRGNEKLFF,TGCAGTGCCAGTAAAGACAGGGGGAATGAAAAACTGTTTTTT
-,TRBV5-1,TRBJ2-3,few,CASSFQVTDTQYF,TGCGCCAGCAGCTTCCAGGTGACAGATACGCAGTATTTT
TRBD2,TRBV6-6,TRBJ2-1,-,CASSYSSGGAIGEQFF,TGTGCCAGCAGTTACTCAAGCGGGGGGGCCATAGGTGAGCAGTTCTTC
TRBD1,TRBV11-2,TRBJ2-1,many,CASSLTGTGGFNEQFF,TGTGCCAGCAGCTTAACCGGGACAGGGGGCTTCAATGAGCAGTTCTTC
TRBD2,TRBV18,TRBJ2-1,few,CASSPPGLAGVYEQFF,TGTGCCAGCTCACCACCGGGGCTAGCGGGAGTATATGAGCAGTTCTTC
-,TRBV28,TRBJ1-3,-,CASSLRGRGTGNTIYF,TGTGCCAGCAGTTTACGCGGCAGGGGAACTGGAAACACCATATATTTT
TRBD2,TRBV12-3/TRBV12-4,TRBJ2-3,-,CASRPGLEADTQYF,TGTGCCAGCAGACCGGGACTAGAGGCAGATACGCAGTATTTT
TRBD1,TRBV6-1,TRBJ1-4,few,CASRAGTVREKLFF,TGTGCCAGCAGAGCCGGGACAGTTCGGGAAAAACTGTTTTTT
-,TRBV12-3/TRBV12-4,TRBJ2-7,-,CASSWATAGWYEQYF,TGTGCCAGCAGTTGGGCGACCGCGGGATGGTACGAGCAGTACTTC
-,TRBV27,TRBJ1-2,-,CASSPPNQGPYGYTF,TGTGCCAGCAGCCCCCCAAACCAGGGGCCCTATGGCTACACCTTC
-,TRBV29-1,TRBJ2-1,many,CSVEVTGMGNEQFF,TGCAGCGTTGAAGTAACGGGAATGGGTAATGAGCAGTTCTTC
TRBD1,TRBV7-9,TRBJ2-7,few,CASSPRQGWDEQYF,TGTGCCAGCAGCCCCCGACAGGGTTGGGACGAGCAGTACTTC